The T cell receptor beta chain under discussion was sequenced for a study of brain T cells in children with intractable seizures. This CDR3 region has 16 residues. The germline gives CDR1 MNHEY, CDR2 SMNVEV (reference sequence). J gave up 4 bases and V 2 bases, and 9 bases lay outside the gene matches. Produced via immunoSEQ multiplex PCR; TCRdb's table is partial and in-frame only. Of fewer than 150,000 clones listed, 94% were seen once; the top ten hold 3.8%. Material: peripheral blood, obtained at surgery. V gene TRBV27 combines with J gene TRBJ2-7; TRBD1 agrees at 9 bases. The TCR was taken from a boy less than two years old with hemimegalencephaly and intractable seizures. The DNA for the CDR3 is TGTGCCAGCAGTTTACTCATGGGACAGGGAATTTACGAGCAGTACTTC. The encoded protein is CASSLLMGQGIYEQYF.